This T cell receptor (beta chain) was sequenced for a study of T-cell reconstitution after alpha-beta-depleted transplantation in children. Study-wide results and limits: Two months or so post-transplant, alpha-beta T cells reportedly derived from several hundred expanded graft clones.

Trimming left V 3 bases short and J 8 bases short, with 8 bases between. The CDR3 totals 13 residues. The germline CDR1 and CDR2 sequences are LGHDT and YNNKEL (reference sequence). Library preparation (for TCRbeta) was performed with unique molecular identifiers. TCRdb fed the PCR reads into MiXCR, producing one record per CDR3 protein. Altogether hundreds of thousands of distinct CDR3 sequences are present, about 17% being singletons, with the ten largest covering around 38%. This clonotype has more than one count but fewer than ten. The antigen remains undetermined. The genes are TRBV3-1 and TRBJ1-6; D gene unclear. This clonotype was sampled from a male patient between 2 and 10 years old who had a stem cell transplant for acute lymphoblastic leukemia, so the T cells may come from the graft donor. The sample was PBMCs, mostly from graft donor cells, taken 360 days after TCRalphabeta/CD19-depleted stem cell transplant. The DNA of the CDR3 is TGTGCCAGCAGCCACCGCTCGGATTCACCCCTCCACTTT. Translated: CASSHRSDSPLHF.